These 27 T cell receptor beta chains came from one sample sequenced in a study of blood T cell repertoires in COVID-19. Generated by immunoSEQ multiplex PCR, the TCRdb table keeps only in-frame clones and is missing some. The table records some 220,000 clones, 85% to 90% of them present only once. Sequences were obtained from PBMCs or T cells enriched from blood (not recorded which). Receptor source: a woman in her forties or fifties in a cohort exposed to, infected with or recovered from COVID-19 (not recorded which).

The J gene is TRBJ1-3, the V gene TRBV19; D uncertain. Germline V gene sequence: CDR1 LNHDA, CDR2 SQIVND (reference sequence). The V gene lost 2 bases and the J gene lost 0 bases, with 14 bases spanning the gap. The CDR3 covers 17 residues. The CDR3 nucleotides are TGTGCCAGTAGTATAACTCTGTCAAGCCCCTCTGGAAACACCATATATTTT. Residues: CASSITLSSPSGNTIYF.

The V call is TRBV19, the J call TRBJ2-1; the match to TRBD1 covers 7 bases. The trim removed 5 bases at V and 0 bases at J, leaving 7 bases unmatched. This CDR3 spans 16 amino acids. Per the germline V gene, CDR1 is LNHDA and CDR2 is SQIVND (reference sequence). DNA for the CDR3: TGTGCCAGTAGTCTTATGACAGGGAGCTCCTACAATGAGCAGTTCTTC. Translated, it gives CASSLMTGSSYNEQFF.

V gene TRBV9 combines with J gene TRBJ1-3; D is undetermined. The CDR3 spans 14 residues. With 5 bases removed from V and 0 bases from J, the gap between germline ends came to 9 bases. Germline lookup yields CDR1 SGDLS and CDR2 YYNGEE. This CDR3 is CASRRDSSGNTIYF. CDR3 in DNA: TGTGCCAGCAGACGAGATAGCTCTGGAAACACCATATATTTT.

DNA of the CDR3: TGCGCCAGCAGCTTGGGGGTAGCGGTTCAAGAGACCCAGTACTTC. It is translated as CASSLGVAVQETQYF. The chain joins TRBV5-1 to TRBJ2-5, with D possibly being TRBD2 (6 bases). Germline CDR1 is SGHRS and CDR2 is YFSETQ. The CDR3 loop spans 15 amino acids. Between the trimmed V and J ends, which lost 0 bases and 2 bases, there was a span of 11 bases.

This chain joins TRBV7-3 and TRBJ1-1, with D possibly being TRBD1 (5 bases). Per the germline V gene, CDR1 is SGHTA and CDR2 is FQGTGA. The CDR3 is 13 amino acids. V gave up 6 bases and J gave up 1 base, with 9 bases separating them. CDR3 bases: TGTGCCAGCAGGTTACAGGCGAACACTGAAGCTTTCTTT. Translation: CASRLQANTEAFF.

The rearrangement uses TRBV7-2 and TRBJ1-2; 8 positions agree with TRBD1. J was trimmed by 7 bases and V by 7 bases; bases with no gene match: 11. Germline assignment: CDR1 SGHTA and CDR2 FQGNSA. The CDR3 is 14 amino acids. CDR3 nucleotides: TGTGCCAGCAACGGTTACAGGGGGGGCGGTGGCTACACCTTC. Protein sequence: CASNGYRGGGGYTF. The whole variable domain, remainder taken from reference TRBV7-2 and TRBJ1-2, is GAGVSQSPSNKVTEKGKDVELRCDPISGHTALYWYRQSLGQGLEFLIYFQGNSAPDKSGLPSDRFSAERTGGSVSTLTIQRTQQEDSAVYLCASNGYRGGGGYTFGSGTRLTVV.

The chain uses TRBV5-3 and TRBJ1-5; D unresolved. TRBV5-3 is filed as an ORF, its function uncertain. V lost 8 bases to trimming and J lost 1 base, with 10 bases between them. The CDR3 runs 13 residues. The DNA for the CDR3 is TGTGCCAGGCCACGGGGAAGCAATCAGCCCCAGCATTTT. Its translation is CARPRGSNQPQHF.

The V and J genes are TRBV9 and TRBJ2-2; D remains ambiguous. This CDR3 spans 12 amino acids. Germline V gene data show CDR1 as SGDLS and CDR2 as YYNGEE. Trimming removed 4 bases at V and 3 bases at J, with 4 bases between. CDR3 DNA: TGTGCCAGCAGCAGCTACACCGGGGAGCTGTTTTTT. Amino acids: CASSSYTGELFF.

The chain links TRBV10-3 to TRBJ1-2; weak D call: TRBD1 (6 bases). The CDR3 extends over 11 amino acids. V dropped 10 bases and J dropped 9 bases, with 15 bases sitting between them. The germline gives CDR1 ENHRY, CDR2 SYGVKD. CDR3 region: CATGQTSSYTF. The CDR3, as DNA: TGTGCCACCGGACAGACGTCTAGCTACACCTTC.

The chain recombines TRBV7-9 with TRBJ1-5, with D perhaps matching TRBD1 (5 bases). This CDR3 has 17 residues. The V end was cut by 5 bases, the J end by 2 bases, with 19 bases between. Per the germline V gene, CDR1 is SEHNR and CDR2 is FQNEAQ (reference sequence). The CDR3: CASSQSKGQGGNQPQHF. Here the CDR3 DNA reads TGTGCCAGCAGCCAAAGTAAGGGTCAGGGCGGCAATCAGCCCCAGCATTTT.

V usage is TRBV5-6 and J usage is TRBJ1-4, with TRBD1 matching over 7 bases. The junction had 5 bases not matched to a gene; V was cut back by 0 bases and J by 3 bases. Germline V gives CDR1 SGHDT, CDR2 YYEEEE. The CDR3 spans 16 residues. The CDR3 reads CASSLVDREPNEKLFF. The CDR3 DNA sequence: TGTGCCAGCAGCTTGGTCGACAGGGAGCCTAATGAAAAACTGTTTTTT.

The chain employs TRBV7-2 and TRBJ2-2; 14 bases line up with TRBD2. The CDR3 is made up of 18 amino acids. Germline V gives CDR1 SGHTA, CDR2 FQGNSA. After removal of 4 bases from V and 6 bases from J, the junction contained 10 bases not matched to a gene. The CDR3 loop reads CASSSSTSGGAEPGELFF. The CDR3 DNA sequence: TGTGCCAGCAGCTCCTCGACTAGCGGGGGGGCAGAACCCGGGGAGCTGTTTTTT.

The V and J genes are TRBV6-5 and TRBJ1-2, with a weak D call TRBD1 (5 bases). V was pared by 3 bases and J by 4 bases, with 15 bases between. Germline V gene data show CDR1 as MNHEY and CDR2 as SVGAGI. This CDR3 comprises 15 residues. The CDR3 sequence is CASSYISQGGYGYTF. DNA for the CDR3: TGTGCCAGCAGTTATATCAGCCAGGGAGGCTATGGCTACACCTTC.

The rearrangement links TRBV11-3 to TRBJ2-5, with D possibly matching TRBD2 (5 bases). The CDR3 has 13 amino acids. V gave up 5 bases and J gave up 7 bases, with 14 bases separating them. Germline V CDR1 and CDR2: SGHNT, YENEEA. CDR3 bases: TGTGCCAGCAGCCTGGACTCCTCATCGACCCAGTACTTC. It specifies CASSLDSSSTQYF.

On this clone itself: The same CDR3 arises from other DNA sequences in this sample as well. The chain combines TRBV28 with TRBJ1-2; D perhaps matches TRBD1 (5 bases). Deletions cut 3 bases from V and 0 bases from J, with 5 bases between. Germline CDR1 is MDHEN and CDR2 is SYDVKM. This CDR3 spans 13 amino acids. The CDR3 here is CASSLTANYGYTF. The DNA of the CDR3 is TGTGCCAGCAGTTTGACAGCTAACTATGGCTACACCTTC.

The chain recombines TRBV6-5 with TRBJ1-6, with TRBD1 matching over 7 bases. This CDR3 spans 14 amino acids. V gave up 5 bases and J gave up 9 bases; unmatched junction bases: 7. Germline CDR1 and CDR2: MNHEY and SVGAGI. The CDR3 bases are TGTGCCAGCAGTCGAGGACAGGAAAGTTCACCCCTCCACTTT. This sequence encodes CASSRGQESSPLHF.

The V gene is TRBV27, the J gene TRBJ2-5; tentative D call: TRBD2 (7 bases). The CDR3 is 14 residues long. The germline V gene encodes CDR1 MNHEY and CDR2 SMNVEV (reference sequence). Trimming took off 3 bases at V and 2 bases at J, with 10 bases between the two ends. In nucleotides, the CDR3 is TGTGCCAGCAGTTTGGGGGGGCAGCAAGAGACCCAGTACTTC. It codes for CASSLGGQQETQYF.

The chain joins TRBV29-1 to TRBJ1-1, with D possibly matching TRBD1 (5 bases). The germline V gene encodes CDR1 SQVTM and CDR2 ANQGSEA. The V and J ends lost 8 bases and 5 bases respectively, with 21 bases between them. The CDR3 sequence is 14 residues long. The CDR3 DNA reads as TGCAGCTCAGGGAGGGGACCCCGGGAGACTGAAGCTTTCTTT. Translating it yields CSSGRGPRETEAFF. The full variable domain, completed using reference TRBV29-1 and TRBJ1-1, is SAVISQKPSRDICQRGTSLTIQCQVDSQVTMMFWYRQQPGQSLTLIATANQGSEATYESGFVIDKFPISRPNLTFSTLTVSNMSPEDSSIYLCSSGRGPRETEAFFGQGTRLTVV.

This chain connects TRBV18 to TRBJ2-7; TRBD2 is a possible D gene (6 bases). The CDR3 sequence is 15 residues long. The germline CDR1 and CDR2 sequences are KGHSH and LQKENI. V dropped 3 bases and J dropped 5 bases, with 17 bases sitting between them. The CDR3 DNA reads as TGTGCCAGCTCACCCCCCTCAGCGGGCAGGAACGAGCAGTACTTC. It translates to CASSPPSAGRNEQYF.

The genes are TRBV5-1 and TRBJ1-2; the match to TRBD1 covers 9 bases. In germline, CDR1 is SGHRS, CDR2 YFSETQ. The V segment lost 3 bases and the J segment 10 bases; nucleotides outside the gene matches: 13. CDR3 length: 15 amino acids. Here the CDR3 reads CASSYMGQGIEVYTF. In DNA, the CDR3 is TGCGCCAGCAGCTACATGGGACAGGGTATTGAGGTCTACACCTTC.

The count of this clone is one. The chain carries TRBV4-3 and TRBJ1-3, with 7 bases fitting TRBD1. Germline assignment: CDR1 LGHNA and CDR2 YSLEER. With V trimmed by 4 bases and J by 4 bases, 10 bases remained unmatched. The CDR3 is 16 residues long. This CDR3 is CASSLQQQGPGNTIYF. The CDR3 coding sequence is TGCGCCAGCAGCCTCCAGCAACAGGGGCCAGGAAACACCATATATTTT.

This clone was picked up one time. V and J are TRBV30 and TRBJ1-5; D is possibly TRBD1 (5 bases). The ends were cut back, 0 bases at V and 4 bases at J, with 16 bases in the middle. From germline, CDR1 is GTSNPN and CDR2 SVGIG (reference sequence). The CDR3 loop spans 16 amino acids. The CDR3 coding sequence is TGTGCCTGGAGTGTAGCAGGGCGATTTGGAAATCAGCCCCAGCATTTT. Its protein is CAWSVAGRFGNQPQHF.

This chain joins TRBV2 and TRBJ1-5; D is perhaps TRBD1 (5 bases). Germline V gene data show CDR1 as SNHLY and CDR2 as FYNNEI. V gave up 6 bases and J gave up 1 base, with 10 bases separating them. The CDR3 spans 14 residues. This CDR3 is CASRPSGSNQPQHF. Written as DNA, the CDR3 is TGTGCCAGCAGACCGTCAGGGAGCAATCAGCCCCAGCATTTT.

In its sample, this clone was seen a few times. The chain employs TRBV6-5 and TRBJ1-1; D unresolved. Per the germline V gene, CDR1 is MNHEY and CDR2 is SVGAGI. The CDR3 length is 14 residues. V lost 2 bases to trimming and J lost 4 bases, with 11 bases between them. In DNA form, the CDR3 reads TGTGCCAGCAGTTACCGAAGAGCCCCCACTGAAGCTTTCTTT. This codes for CASSYRRAPTEAFF.

J is TRBJ2-4 and V is TRBV28, with 7 bases aligning to TRBD2. The CDR3 consists of 17 residues. Trimming took 5 bases from V and 4 from J; bases not matched to a gene: 14. Per germline, CDR1 MDHEN and CDR2 SYDVKM. The chain's CDR3 is CASSLGAGVSGKNIQYF. DNA of the CDR3: TGTGCCAGCAGTCTCGGGGCGGGGGTCTCTGGAAAAAACATTCAGTACTTC.

The chain links TRBV6-1 to TRBJ1-5; 8 nucleotides line up with TRBD1. Losses at the gene ends were 2 bases for V and 6 bases for J; bases not matched to a gene: 9. The CDR3 runs to 16 residues. The V gene's germline CDR1 is MNHNS and CDR2 SASEGT. The CDR3 nucleotides read TGTGCCAGCAGTGAACAGGCAGGGGGCTGGAGTCAGCCCCAGCATTTT. Translating it yields CASSEQAGGWSQPQHF.

This chain connects TRBV18 to TRBJ2-3, with no clear D. V dropped 0 bases and J dropped 3 bases, with 7 bases sitting between them. CDR3 size: 14 residues. Germline V gene sequence: CDR1 KGHSH, CDR2 LQKENI. CDR3: CASSPPPGTDTQYF. The CDR3 nucleotides read TGTGCCAGCTCACCACCCCCCGGGACAGATACGCAGTATTTT.